In this sample, the clone carrying this T cell receptor (beta chain) turned up many times. Library construction for TCR beta used iRepertoire HTBI primers and Arm-PCR of CDR3 regions. TCRdb used MiXCR to reprocess the multiplex PCR reads, holding one entry per CDR3 protein. The sample has over 500,000 distinct CDR3 sequences; approximately 15% are singletons. Trimming shortened V by 3 bases and J by 3 bases, and 12 bases separated the two germline ends. The germline V gene has CDR1 DFQATT and CDR2 SNEGSKA (reference sequence). This CDR3 comprises 13 residues. This sample stems from a study of regulatory T cells in long-lasting Graves disease. Specified time point: newly diagnosed GD, antithyroid drugs for less than 3 months. Following extraction of RNA from PBMCs, that RNA was used to make the TCR library. A further study also used this sample, focusing on T cells in Graves' hyperthyroidism and ophthalmopathy.

The origin of this receptor is a woman aged 25 to 39 with Graves disease. The chain couples TRBV20-1 to TRBJ2-7; D unclear. The specimen comprised peripheral blood mononuclear cells (PBMCs), sampled at new diagnosis, from a patient treated with antithyroid drugs. CDR3 sequence: CSASYPLNYEQYF. In nucleotides, the CDR3 is TGCAGTGCTAGTTATCCGCTGAACTACGAGCAGTACTTC.